This TCR beta chain was sequenced in a study of shared clonotypes between healthy human individuals. Donors included only healthy HIV-negative adults lacking recent acute infections or vaccinations. Comment on this clone: Its matching antigen is unknown.

Generated by immunoSEQ multiplex PCR, the TCRdb table keeps only in-frame clones and is missing some. The sample gives 2 million to 3 million clones, approximately 93% of which show up once; 0.36% is in the top ten. Study-wide results and caveats: Only blood was sampled; tissue repertoires likely differ. The study drew on few donors, limiting represented genetic and exposure-history diversity. The four-donor shared clonotypes exceeded non-shared clonotypes in generation probability, with non-shared ones scoring lower.

CDR1 and CDR2 from the germline V gene are MNHEY and SMNVEV (reference sequence). V was pared by 7 bases and J by 3 bases, with 19 bases between. The CDR3 has 15 residues. The TCR sequence derives from a man between 18 and 35 years old in good health. Some clones in this sample may be carry-over from other donors' samples. This chain uses TRBV27 with TRBJ2-7; TRBD1 might be the D (6 bases). The sample comprised naive CD4+ T cells from PBMCs. Subset: CD45RA+ positively selected. CDR3: CASTPFGDMIYEQYF. As DNA, the CDR3 is TGTGCCAGCACCCCATTCGGGGACATGATCTACGAGCAGTACTTC.